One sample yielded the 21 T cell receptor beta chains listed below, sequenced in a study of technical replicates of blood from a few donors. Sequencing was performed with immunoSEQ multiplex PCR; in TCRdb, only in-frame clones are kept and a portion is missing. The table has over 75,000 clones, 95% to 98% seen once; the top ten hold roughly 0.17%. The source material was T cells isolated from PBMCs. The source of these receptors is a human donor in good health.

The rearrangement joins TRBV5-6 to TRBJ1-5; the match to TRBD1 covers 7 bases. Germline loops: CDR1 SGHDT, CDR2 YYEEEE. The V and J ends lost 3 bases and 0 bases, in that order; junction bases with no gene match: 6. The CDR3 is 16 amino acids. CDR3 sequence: CASSYRGQYSNQPQHF. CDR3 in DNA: TGTGCCAGCAGCTACAGGGGACAGTATAGCAATCAGCCCCAGCATTTT.

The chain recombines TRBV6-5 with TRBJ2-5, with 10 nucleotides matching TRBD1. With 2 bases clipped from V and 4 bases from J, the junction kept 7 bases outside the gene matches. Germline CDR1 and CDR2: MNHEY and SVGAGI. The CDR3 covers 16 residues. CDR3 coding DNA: TGTGCCAGCAGTTACAGGACAGGGGGATTAGGAGAGACCCAGTACTTC. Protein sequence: CASSYRTGGLGETQYF.

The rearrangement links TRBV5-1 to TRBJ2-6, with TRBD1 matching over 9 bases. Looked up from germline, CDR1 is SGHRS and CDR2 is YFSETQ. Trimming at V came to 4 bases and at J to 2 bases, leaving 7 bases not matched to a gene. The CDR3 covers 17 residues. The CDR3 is CASSVTGTGPGANVLTF. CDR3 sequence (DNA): TGCGCCAGCAGCGTGACCGGGACAGGGCCTGGGGCCAACGTCCTGACTTTC.

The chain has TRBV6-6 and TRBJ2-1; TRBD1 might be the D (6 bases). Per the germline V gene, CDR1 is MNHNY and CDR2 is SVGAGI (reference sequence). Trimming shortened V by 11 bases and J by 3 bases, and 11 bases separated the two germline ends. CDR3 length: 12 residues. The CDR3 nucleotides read TGTGCCTCCGGACAGTTCTACAATGAGCAGTTCTTC. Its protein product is CASGQFYNEQFF.

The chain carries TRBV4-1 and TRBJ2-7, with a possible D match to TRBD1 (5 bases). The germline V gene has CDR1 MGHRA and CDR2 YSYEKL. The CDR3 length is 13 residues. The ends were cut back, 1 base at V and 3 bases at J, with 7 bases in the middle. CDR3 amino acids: CASSQGRDYEQYF. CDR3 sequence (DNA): TGCGCCAGCAGCCAAGGCAGGGACTACGAGCAGTACTTC.

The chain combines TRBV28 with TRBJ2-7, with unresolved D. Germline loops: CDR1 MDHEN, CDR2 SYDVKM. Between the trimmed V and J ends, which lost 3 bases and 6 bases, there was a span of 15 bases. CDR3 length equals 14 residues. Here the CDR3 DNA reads TGTGCCAGCAGTTTTCGCGCCCCATCCGGCGAGCAGTACTTC. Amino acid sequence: CASSFRAPSGEQYF.

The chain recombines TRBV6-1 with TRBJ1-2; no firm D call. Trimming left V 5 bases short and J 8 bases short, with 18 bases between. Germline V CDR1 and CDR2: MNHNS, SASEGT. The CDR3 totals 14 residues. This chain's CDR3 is CASSPPWASSGYTF. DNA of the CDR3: TGTGCCAGCAGTCCTCCGTGGGCCTCTAGCGGCTACACCTTC.

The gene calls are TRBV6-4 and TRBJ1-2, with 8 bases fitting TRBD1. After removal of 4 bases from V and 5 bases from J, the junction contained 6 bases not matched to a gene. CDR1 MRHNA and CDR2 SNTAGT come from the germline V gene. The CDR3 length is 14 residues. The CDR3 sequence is CASSVTGTGYGYTF. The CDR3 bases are TGTGCCAGCAGTGTCACCGGGACAGGTTATGGCTACACCTTC.

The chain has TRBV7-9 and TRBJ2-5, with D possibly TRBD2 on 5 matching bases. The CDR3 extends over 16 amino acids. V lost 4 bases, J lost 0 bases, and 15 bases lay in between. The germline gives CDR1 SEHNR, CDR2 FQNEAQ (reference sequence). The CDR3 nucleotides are TGTGCCAGCAGCTCAACCTTAGCGACCAACCAAGAGACCCAGTACTTC. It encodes CASSSTLATNQETQYF. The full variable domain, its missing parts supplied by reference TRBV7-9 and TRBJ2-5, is DTGVSQNPRHKITKRGQNVTFRCDPISEHNRLYWYRQTLGQGPEFLTYFQNEAQLEKSRLLSDRFSAERPKGSFSTLEIQRTEQGDSAMYLCASSSTLATNQETQYFGPGTRLLVL.

CDR3 sequence (DNA): TGTGCCAGCAGTTGGGGGGCCTACGAGCAGTACTTC. This codes for CASSWGAYEQYF. This rearrangement joins TRBV28 to TRBJ2-7; tentative D call: TRBD2 (6 bases). The germline gives CDR1 MDHEN, CDR2 SYDVKM. Trimming left V 4 bases short and J 2 bases short, with 6 bases between. CDR3 length equals 12 residues.

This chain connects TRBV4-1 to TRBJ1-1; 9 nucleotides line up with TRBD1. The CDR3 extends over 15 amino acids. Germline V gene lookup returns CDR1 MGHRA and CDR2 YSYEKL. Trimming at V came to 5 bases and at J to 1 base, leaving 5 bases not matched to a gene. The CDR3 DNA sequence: TGCGCCAGCAGCAGCGGGACAGGGACGAACACTGAAGCTTTCTTT. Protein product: CASSSGTGTNTEAFF.

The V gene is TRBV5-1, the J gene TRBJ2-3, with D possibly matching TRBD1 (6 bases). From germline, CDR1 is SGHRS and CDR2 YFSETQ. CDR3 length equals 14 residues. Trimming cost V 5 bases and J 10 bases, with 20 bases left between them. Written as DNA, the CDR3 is TGCGCCAGCAGACCTCAGGGATCCGAGGGGGCGCAGTATTTT. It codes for CASRPQGSEGAQYF.

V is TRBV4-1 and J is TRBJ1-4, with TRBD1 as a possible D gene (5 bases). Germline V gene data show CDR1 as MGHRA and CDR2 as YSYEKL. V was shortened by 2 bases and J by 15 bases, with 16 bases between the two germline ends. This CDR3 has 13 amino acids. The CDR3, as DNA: TGCGCCAGCAGCCAATTAGTGTGGGGACTTATGTTTTTT. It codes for CASSQLVWGLMFF.

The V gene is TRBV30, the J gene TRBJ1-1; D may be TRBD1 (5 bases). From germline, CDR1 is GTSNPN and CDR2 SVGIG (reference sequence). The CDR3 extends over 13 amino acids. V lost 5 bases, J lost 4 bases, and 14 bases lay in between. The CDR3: CAWGVGGATEAFF. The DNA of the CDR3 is TGTGCCTGGGGGGTAGGAGGGGCCACTGAAGCTTTCTTT.

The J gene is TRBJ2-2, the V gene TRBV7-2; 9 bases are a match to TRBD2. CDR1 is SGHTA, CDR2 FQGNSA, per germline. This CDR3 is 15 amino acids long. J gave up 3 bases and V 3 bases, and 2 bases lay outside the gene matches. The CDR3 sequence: CASSFTSGYTGELFF. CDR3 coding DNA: TGTGCCAGCAGCTTTACTAGCGGGTACACCGGGGAGCTGTTTTTT. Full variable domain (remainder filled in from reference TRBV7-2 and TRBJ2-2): GAGVSQSPSNKVTEKGKDVELRCDPISGHTALYWYRQSLGQGLEFLIYFQGNSAPDKSGLPSDRFSAERTGGSVSTLTIQRTQQEDSAVYLCASSFTSGYTGELFFGEGSRLTVL.

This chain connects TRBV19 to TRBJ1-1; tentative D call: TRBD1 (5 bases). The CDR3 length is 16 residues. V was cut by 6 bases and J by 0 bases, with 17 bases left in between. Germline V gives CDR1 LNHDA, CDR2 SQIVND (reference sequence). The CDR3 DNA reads TGTGCCAGTAGGCCCATGGGGGGTGACATGAACACTGAAGCTTTCTTT. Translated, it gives CASRPMGGDMNTEAFF.

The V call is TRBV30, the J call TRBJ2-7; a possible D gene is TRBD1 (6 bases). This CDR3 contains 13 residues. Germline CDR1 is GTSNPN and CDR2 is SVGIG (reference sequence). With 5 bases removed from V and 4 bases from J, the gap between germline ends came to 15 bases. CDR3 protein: CAWGRDTKYEQYF. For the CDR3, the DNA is TGTGCCTGGGGCCGGGACACTAAATACGAGCAGTACTTC.

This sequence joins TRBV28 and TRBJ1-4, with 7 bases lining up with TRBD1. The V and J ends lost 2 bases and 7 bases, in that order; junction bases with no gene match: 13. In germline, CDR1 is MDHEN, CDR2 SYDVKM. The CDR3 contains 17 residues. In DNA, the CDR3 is TGTGCCAGCAGTTTAAGCTTAGTGGGCCGGGACAGTGAAAAACTGTTTTTT. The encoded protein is CASSLSLVGRDSEKLFF.

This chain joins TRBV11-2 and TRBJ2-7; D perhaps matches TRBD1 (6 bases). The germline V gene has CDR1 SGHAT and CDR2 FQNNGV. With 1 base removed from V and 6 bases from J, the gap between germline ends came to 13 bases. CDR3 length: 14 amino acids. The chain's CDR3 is CASSLGGQAGEQYF. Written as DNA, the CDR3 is TGTGCCAGCAGCTTAGGGGGGCAGGCGGGCGAGCAGTACTTC.

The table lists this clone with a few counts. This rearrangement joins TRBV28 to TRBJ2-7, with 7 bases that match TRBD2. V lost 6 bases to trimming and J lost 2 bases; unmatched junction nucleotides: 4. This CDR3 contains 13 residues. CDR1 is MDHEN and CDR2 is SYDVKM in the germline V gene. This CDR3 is CASRIAGPYEQYF. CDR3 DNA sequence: TGTGCCAGCAGGATAGCGGGCCCCTACGAGCAGTACTTC.

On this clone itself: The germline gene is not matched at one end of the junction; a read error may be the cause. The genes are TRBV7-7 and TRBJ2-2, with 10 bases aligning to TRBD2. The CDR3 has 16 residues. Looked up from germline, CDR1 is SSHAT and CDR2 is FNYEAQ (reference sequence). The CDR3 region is CASSDLAGVITGELFF. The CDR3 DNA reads TGTGCTAGCAGCGATCTAGCGGGGGTGATCACCGGGGAGCTGTTTTTT.